Detailed here is one T cell receptor beta chain. This clonotype showed up just a few times. There is no known antigen for this receptor. Nothing much larger sits one base from this clone, and base qualities are not available. The CDR3, from cysteine to phenylalanine, totals 15 residues. The kept DNA is CDR3 alone, 45 bases in frame from the first base. The V and J ends are trimmed by 5 bases and 3 bases, leaving 17 bases between them. The germline V gene supplies CDR1 MDHEN and CDR2 SYDVKM. Libraries were made using RT-PCR. The data were produced on an Illumina HiSeq 2500. The raw public data were reprocessed by TCRdb itself: fastp quality trimming at Q25, MiXCR clonotype calling, in-frame beta chains only. All rows with the same CDR3 protein become a single entry with the most common DNA and genes. Counted in this sample were roughly 700,000 distinct CDR3 sequences; approximately 14% of them appeared once. The ten largest clones take up roughly 6.4% of the sample.

These data are taken from a study of response to subunit inactivated influenza vaccine (dated by TCRdb to 2017 to 2018). About the full investigation: The study used deep quantitative T cell receptor repertoire profiling to track responses to a trivalent subunit inactivated influenza vaccine. Points the paper makes about the study in general: The authors suggested that each seasonal influenza vaccination may recruit only a limited number of new T cells.

This specimen consisted of PBMCs from blood, obtained 14 to 15 days before vaccination. The V and J segments used are TRBV28 and TRBJ2-7; no D gene can be assigned with confidence. This clonotype was sampled from a man aged 50 to 59 who received an inactivated influenza vaccine. Donor details come from another sample of the same person, matched by shared clones. The CDR3 region: CASSPFGVFGYEQYF. Read as DNA, the sequence is TGTGCCAGCAGTCCCTTTGGGGTCTTTGGCTACGAGCAGTACTTC. Extended through the reference TRBV28 and TRBJ2-7 proteins, this CDR3 yields the full variable domain: DVKVTQSSRYLVKRTGEKVFLECVQDMDHENMFWYRQDPGLGLRLIYFSYDVKMKEKGDIPEGYSVSREKKERFSLILESASTNQTSMYLCASSPFGVFGYEQYFGPGTRLTVT.